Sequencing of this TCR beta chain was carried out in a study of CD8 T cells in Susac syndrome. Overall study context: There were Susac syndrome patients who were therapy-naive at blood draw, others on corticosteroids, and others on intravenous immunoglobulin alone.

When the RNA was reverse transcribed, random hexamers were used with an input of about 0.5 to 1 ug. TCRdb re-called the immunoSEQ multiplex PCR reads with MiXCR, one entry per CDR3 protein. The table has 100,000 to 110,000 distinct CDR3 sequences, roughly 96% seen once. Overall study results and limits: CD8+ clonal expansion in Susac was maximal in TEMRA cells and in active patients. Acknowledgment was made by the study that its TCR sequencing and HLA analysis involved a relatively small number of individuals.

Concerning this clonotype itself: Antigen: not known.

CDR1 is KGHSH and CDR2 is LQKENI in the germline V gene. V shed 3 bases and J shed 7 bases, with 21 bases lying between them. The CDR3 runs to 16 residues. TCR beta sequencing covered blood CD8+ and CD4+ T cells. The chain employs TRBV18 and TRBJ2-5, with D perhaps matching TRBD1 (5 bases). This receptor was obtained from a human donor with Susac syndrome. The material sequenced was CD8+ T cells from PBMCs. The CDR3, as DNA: TGTGCCAGCTCACCTTCCCCGGCAGGACCCCAGGGGACCCAGTACTTC. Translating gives CASSPSPAGPQGTQYF.